The sequence of this T cell receptor beta chain was determined in a study of T cell repertoires in cytomegalovirus infection. Germline CDR1 reads MGHRA; CDR2 reads YSYEKL. Trimming shortened V by 4 bases and J by 2 bases, and 12 bases separated the two germline ends. The CDR3 has 14 amino acids. TCRdb reanalysed the reads using MiXCR and keeps one entry per CDR3 protein. In the table there are under 130,000 distinct CDR3 sequences, under 45% of which are singletons. A word on this clonotype: The antigen remains unidentified.

The V and J genes are TRBV4-1 and TRBJ2-7; D is ambiguous. The source is a human donor in good health (CMV status not recorded). Some clones in this sample may be carry-over from other donors' samples. The sample in question was CD8+ T cells from cultured PBMCs, obtained from culture after CMV antigen stimulation. In nucleotides, the CDR3 is TGCGCCAGCAGCCCGTCTGTACAGACCTACGAGCAGTACTTC. Protein product: CASSPSVQTYEQYF.